These 27 T cell receptor beta chains were all obtained from the same sample, sequenced in a study of T cells after yellow fever vaccination. MiXCR was run by TCRdb on the 5' RACE reads, yielding one entry per CDR3 protein. Among hundreds of thousands of distinct CDR3 sequences listed, around an eighth were seen once. The source material was PBMCs, sampled on the day of the yellow fever booster vaccination. The receptors originated from a man aged 25-40 years who received the YFV17D yellow fever vaccine.

The V and J genes are TRBV20-1 and TRBJ1-3; TRBD1 might be the D (5 bases). Germline CDR1 DFQATT, CDR2 SNEGSKA (reference sequence). Trimming removed 4 bases from V and 0 bases from J, with 13 bases in between. CDR3 length equals 15 residues. The CDR3 loop reads CSATLGASSGNTIYF. The CDR3 nucleotides read TGCAGTGCTACACTAGGGGCTAGCTCTGGAAACACCATATATTTT.

This clonotype was recorded a few times. This chain joins TRBV29-1 and TRBJ2-5, with D maybe TRBD2 (5 bases). The CDR3 is 12 amino acids. V lost 4 bases, J lost 5 bases, and 11 bases lay in between. CDR1 is SQVTM, CDR2 ANQGSEA, per germline. CDR3 DNA sequence: TGCAGCGTTGTGGGAGAGGCGGAGACCCAGTACTTC. Translated: CSVVGEAETQYF.

J is TRBJ2-1 and V is TRBV2; the match to TRBD1 covers 8 bases. Germline V CDR1 and CDR2: SNHLY, FYNNEI. With 7 bases clipped from V and 3 bases from J, the junction kept 5 bases outside the gene matches. CDR3 length equals 14 residues. The CDR3 protein is CASNRDRHYNEQFF. The CDR3, as DNA: TGTGCCAGCAACCGGGACAGGCACTACAATGAGCAGTTCTTC.

This clonotype was seen more than once but under ten times. This chain connects TRBV20-1 to TRBJ2-4; no definite D call. The V gene lost 1 base and the J gene lost 0 bases, with 10 bases spanning the gap. The CDR3 extends over 15 amino acids. Per germline, CDR1 DFQATT and CDR2 SNEGSKA (reference sequence). The CDR3 here is CSARVPGEAKNIQYF. DNA for the CDR3: TGCAGTGCTAGAGTCCCAGGTGAAGCCAAAAACATTCAGTACTTC.

This chain connects TRBV6-2 or TRBV6-3 to TRBJ1-3; no firm D call. The germline CDR1 and CDR2 sequences are MNHEY and SVGEGT. V shed 9 bases and J shed 0 bases, with 6 bases lying between them. The CDR3 covers 12 residues. The CDR3 nucleotides are TGTGCCAGTCAGAGCTCTGGAAACACCATATATTTT. Translated: CASQSSGNTIYF.

V usage is TRBV29-1 and J usage is TRBJ2-5, with 7 bases matching TRBD1. Germline V gene data show CDR1 as SQVTM and CDR2 as ANQGSEA. V lost 6 bases, J lost 1 base, and 5 bases stayed unmatched. This CDR3 is 13 amino acids long. CDR3 in DNA: TGCAGCGTAAAGGGGGCTGGCCAAGAGACCCAGTACTTC. Translated, it gives CSVKGAGQETQYF.

This clonotype has just a few counts. The chain recombines TRBV6-1 with TRBJ2-5; 7 nucleotides match TRBD1. The CDR3 extends over 15 amino acids. Germline V gene data show CDR1 as MNHNS and CDR2 as SASEGT. With 6 bases clipped from V and 5 bases from J, the junction kept 12 bases outside the gene matches. CDR3 nucleotides: TGTGCCAGCAGGGACCAACAGGGGCCCGGGGAGACCCAGTACTTC. This gives the protein CASRDQQGPGETQYF.

This clonotype came up a few times. The chain couples TRBV9 to TRBJ2-7, with D perhaps TRBD1 (6 bases). The CDR3 spans 15 residues. The V end was cut by 3 bases, the J end by 3 bases, with 16 bases between. Germline V gene sequence: CDR1 SGDLS, CDR2 YYNGEE. The DNA for the CDR3 is TGTGCCAGCAGCGGAGGCGACAGGCCGAACTACGAGCAGTACTTC. Translated: CASSGGDRPNYEQYF.

This clonotype appeared a few times. This sequence joins TRBV2 and TRBJ2-7; 10 nucleotides match TRBD2. Germline V gene sequence: CDR1 SNHLY, CDR2 FYNNEI. V shed 10 bases and J 2 bases; nucleotides not matched to a gene: 8. This CDR3 comprises 14 residues. The DNA for the CDR3 is TGTGCCAAGAAAAGAGCGGGAGGGCCCTACGAGCAGTACTTC. Translated, it gives CAKKRAGGPYEQYF.

This clonotype has a handful of counts. The gene calls are TRBV29-1 and TRBJ2-7; D unclear. With 4 bases removed from V and 2 bases from J, the gap between germline ends came to 6 bases. The CDR3 has 11 residues. Germline lookup yields CDR1 SQVTM and CDR2 ANQGSEA. CDR3 protein: CSVVLAYEQYF. The CDR3 DNA follows: TGCAGCGTTGTCCTAGCCTACGAGCAGTACTTC.

This clonotype was recorded a few times. The gene calls are TRBV7-6 and TRBJ2-7; no definite D call. This CDR3 is 15 amino acids long. In germline, CDR1 is SGHVS, CDR2 FNYEAQ. Trimming took 0 bases from V and 5 from J, leaving 14 bases between them. The CDR3 sequence is CASSLAMMGSHEQYF. The CDR3 region has the DNA TGTGCCAGCAGCTTAGCGATGATGGGCAGCCACGAGCAGTACTTC.

The table lists this clonotype with a few counts. The J gene is TRBJ2-7, the V gene TRBV3-1, with TRBD2 identical over 10 bases. The CDR3 runs to 14 residues. Germline-derived CDR1 and CDR2 are LGHDT and YNNKEL (reference sequence). With V trimmed by 5 bases and J by 3 bases, 4 bases remained unmatched. The CDR3: CASSGTSDSYEQYF. CDR3 DNA: TGTGCCAGCAGCGGGACTAGCGACAGCTACGAGCAGTACTTC.

As to this clonotype: The germline gene is not matched at one end of the junction; a read error may be the cause. V gene TRBV9 combines with J gene TRBJ2-7, with TRBD2 identical over 10 bases. The CDR3 consists of 20 residues. Germline assignment: CDR1 SGDLS and CDR2 YYNGEE. DNA of the CDR3: TGTGCCAGCGGCGTAAAGGGGCAGAGCGCTAGCGGGAGTCCCCCCTACGAGCAGTACTTC. Its translation: CASGVKGQSASGSPPYEQYF.

This clonotype came up many times. The genes are TRBV6-6 and TRBJ2-7, with TRBD1 as a possible D gene (5 bases). Germline-derived CDR1 and CDR2 are MNHNY and SVGAGI (reference sequence). This CDR3 spans 12 amino acids. The V end was cut by 5 bases, the J end by 3 bases, with 8 bases between. The CDR3 loop reads CASSPRDYEQYF. As DNA, the CDR3 is TGTGCCAGCAGTCCCAGGGACTACGAGCAGTACTTC.

V gene TRBV12-3 or TRBV12-4 combines with J gene TRBJ2-3; TRBD2 might be the D (6 bases). This CDR3 is built from 15 residues. V lost 3 bases, J lost 0 bases, and 10 bases lay in between. CDR3 region: CASSFAGRSTDTQYF. In DNA, the CDR3 is TGTGCCAGCAGTTTTGCGGGACGAAGCACAGATACGCAGTATTTT.

The sample holds a few counts of this clonotype. The chain uses TRBV7-2 and TRBJ1-5; the D gene is possibly TRBD1 (5 bases). This CDR3 comprises 12 residues. V was trimmed by 4 bases and J by 8 bases, leaving 9 bases between them. Germline-derived CDR1 and CDR2 are SGHTA and FQGNSA. The CDR3 is CASSSWGEPQHF. CDR3 nucleotide sequence: TGTGCCAGCAGCTCCTGGGGGGAGCCCCAGCATTTT. The full variable domain, its missing parts supplied by reference TRBV7-2 and TRBJ1-5, is GAGVSQSPSNKVTEKGKDVELRCDPISGHTALYWYRQSLGQGLEFLIYFQGNSAPDKSGLPSDRFSAERTGGSVSTLTIQRTQQEDSAVYLCASSSWGEPQHFGDGTRLSIL.

The rearrangement uses TRBV5-1 and TRBJ2-7; TRBD2 might be the D (5 bases). From germline, CDR1 is SGHRS and CDR2 YFSETQ. The ends were cut back, 5 bases at V and 0 bases at J, with 18 bases in the middle. This CDR3 comprises 16 residues. CDR3 sequence: CASSWTGGGLSYEQYF. CDR3 DNA sequence: TGCGCCAGCAGTTGGACGGGTGGAGGCCTCTCCTACGAGCAGTACTTC.

This chain uses TRBV19 with TRBJ2-5; a weak D match, TRBD2 (5 bases). The V gene's germline CDR1 is LNHDA and CDR2 SQIVND (reference sequence). The CDR3 is 13 amino acids. Trimming took 6 bases from V and 8 from J, leaving 16 bases between them. CDR3 residues: CASSPLTGKTQYF. The CDR3 nucleotides read TGTGCCAGTAGCCCCCTCACCGGGAAAACCCAGTACTTC.

This clonotype has only a few counts. V usage is TRBV12-3 or TRBV12-4 and J usage is TRBJ2-5; no clear D gene. The CDR3 has 14 residues. The V end was cut by 6 bases, the J end by 5 bases, with 16 bases between. DNA of the CDR3: TGTGCCAGCAGCCGGCTAGGGCCTCGGGAGACCCAGTACTTC. It encodes CASSRLGPRETQYF.

This clonotype was counted only a few times. The chain is built from TRBV5-4 and TRBJ1-2; D is uncertain. V shed 4 bases and J shed 4 bases, with 17 bases lying between them. This CDR3 has 15 amino acids. The germline gives CDR1 SGHNT, CDR2 YYREEE (reference sequence). In DNA, the CDR3 is TGTGCCAGCAGCCCCCCGGACGCAATTGCCTATGGCTACACCTTC. Its translation: CASSPPDAIAYGYTF.

The J gene is TRBJ2-2, the V gene TRBV25-1; 9 nucleotides match TRBD2. J was trimmed by 7 bases and V by 4 bases; bases with no gene match: 4. The CDR3 spans 14 residues. Germline CDR1 reads MGHDK; CDR2 reads SYGVNS. The CDR3 reads CASSVAGVYGELFF. In nucleotides, the CDR3 is TGTGCCAGCAGTGTAGCGGGAGTTTACGGGGAGCTGTTTTTT.

The chain combines TRBV4-3 with TRBJ2-7; 10 bases are shared with TRBD1. J was trimmed by 3 bases and V by 2 bases; bases with no gene match: 13. Germline V gene lookup returns CDR1 LGHNA and CDR2 YSLEER. The CDR3 consists of 18 residues. The CDR3, as DNA: TGCGCCAGCAGCCAACAACTTTTGGGACAGGGGCCGATCTACGAGCAGTACTTC. It codes for CASSQQLLGQGPIYEQYF.

V and J are TRBV11-2 and TRBJ2-7, with D perhaps TRBD2 (6 bases). V was pared by 4 bases and J by 10 bases, with 14 bases between. Per germline, CDR1 SGHAT and CDR2 FQNNGV. There are 12 residues in the CDR3. Written as DNA, the CDR3 is TGTGCCAGCAGCTCGTTGCGGGACCAACAGTACTTC. Protein product: CASSSLRDQQYF.

This clonotype was observed a few times. This chain links TRBV30 with TRBJ2-2, with D uncertain. The CDR3 is made up of 13 amino acids. V was pared by 0 bases and J by 6 bases, with 8 bases between. CDR1 GTSNPN and CDR2 SVGIG come from the germline V gene (reference sequence). The CDR3: CAWSVVSAGELFF. The CDR3 DNA follows: TGTGCCTGGAGTGTGGTTTCGGCCGGGGAGCTGTTTTTT.

A few counts support this clonotype. The chain joins TRBV7-9 to TRBJ2-7; D possibly uses TRBD1 or TRBD2 (5 bases each). Germline values: CDR1 SEHNR, CDR2 FQNEAQ (reference sequence). This CDR3 is 13 amino acids long. The V and J ends lost 6 bases and 3 bases respectively, with 12 bases between them. The CDR3 bases are TGTGCCAGCAGTTGGGACGAAAACTACGAGCAGTACTTC. Protein sequence: CASSWDENYEQYF. Full variable domain (remainder filled in from reference TRBV7-9 and TRBJ2-7): DTGVSQNPRHKITKRGQNVTFRCDPISEHNRLYWYRQTLGQGPEFLTYFQNEAQLEKSRLLSDRFSAERPKGSFSTLEIQRTEQGDSAMYLCASSWDENYEQYFGPGTRLTVT.

This clonotype was recorded a few times. The V gene is TRBV30, the J gene TRBJ2-7; 14 positions match TRBD2. Germline CDR1 and CDR2: GTSNPN and SVGIG (reference sequence). CDR3 length: 14 residues. The J segment lost 4 bases and the V segment lost 4 bases, leaving 3 bases of the junction unmatched. CDR3: CAWMTSGGGYEQYF. The CDR3 coding sequence is TGTGCCTGGATGACTAGCGGGGGGGGATACGAGCAGTACTTC.

Remarks on this clonotype: This could be a read error, since a much larger clone is one nucleotide away. The CDR3 sequence is CASSFGGPTNEKLFF. Written as DNA, the CDR3 is TGTGCCAGCAGTTTTGGCGGACCAACTAATGAAAAACTGTTTTTT. The chain joins TRBV27 to TRBJ1-4; D gene ambiguous. The ends were cut back, 3 bases at V and 0 bases at J, with 8 bases in the middle. The length of the CDR3 is 15 residues. Germline V gives CDR1 MNHEY, CDR2 SMNVEV (reference sequence).